The 5 T cell receptor beta chains below come from one sample, sequenced in a study of T cells expressing NK-cell markers. Reprocessing the 5' RACE reads, TCRdb reports a single entry for every CDR3 protein and omits DNA. The table for this sample gives hundreds of thousands of distinct CDR3 sequences. The sequenced material came from blood T cells: a sorted CD56 or NKG2C T cell subset, CD4+ or CD8+ T cells, or bulk PBMC T cells (not recorded which). These receptors were taken from a man aged 18-30 years in good health.

The chain has TRBV5-6 and TRBJ2-2. Per the germline V gene, CDR1 is SGHDT and CDR2 is YYEEEE. This CDR3 has 15 residues. This CDR3 is CASSLGYDDAGELFF.

The chain recombines TRBV29-1 with TRBJ2-4; without DNA, the TCRdb call of TRBD1 cannot be checked. CDR1 and CDR2 (germline): SQVTM, ANQGSEA. This CDR3 spans 15 amino acids. The CDR3 here is CSVEGTLLAKNIQYF.

The chain carries TRBV14 and TRBJ1-2. Germline CDR1 and CDR2: SGHDN and FVKESK. There are 13 residues in the CDR3. The CDR3 protein is CASSQGANYGYTF.

The chain combines TRBV28 with TRBJ1-5; TCRdb outputs TRBD1, but without DNA this stays unchecked. This CDR3 has 13 amino acids. The V gene's germline CDR1 is MDHEN and CDR2 SYDVKM. This CDR3 is CASRGDRAQPQHF.

This chain connects TRBV27 to TRBJ2-2; TCRdb's D gene call, TRBD1, goes unchecked for lack of DNA. In germline, CDR1 is MNHEY, CDR2 SMNVEV (reference sequence). The CDR3 spans 15 residues. The CDR3 loop reads CASSLRPIHTGELFF.